This T cell receptor (beta chain) derives from a study of blood T cell repertoires in COVID-19. Study at large: The study drew acute and convalescent COVID-19 samples from the United States, Italy and Spain. T cells, B-cell-depleted T cells, or PBMCs provided the cDNA or gDNA that served as material.

CDR3 size: 14 residues. CDR1 is MNHEY, CDR2 SVGEGT, per germline. V was clipped by 2 bases and J by 6 bases; unmatched bases: 3. In the authors' workflow: Amplification from reference gene primers served as the basis for estimated nucleated cell counts. Some clones are missing from TCRdb's copy, which holds only in-frame ones; the method was immunoSEQ multiplex PCR. The DNA was the basis for D and trimming; V, J and clone size are from that table. Altogether 200,000 or so clones are present, 80% to 90% being singletons, with the ten largest covering approximately 6%. Sample: peripheral blood. This TCR was sampled from an elderly man with acute or convalescent COVID-19. The chain couples TRBV6-2 or TRBV6-3 to TRBJ2-7; 11 bases agree with TRBD1. The CDR3 DNA follows: TGTGCCAGCAGTTACGGGACAGGGGGTCGCGAGCAGTACGTC. Protein: CASSYGTGGREQYV.